This T cell receptor (beta chain) comes out of a study of T cell changes during pregnancy in multiple sclerosis. TCRdb's table, derived via immunoSEQ multiplex PCR, lists solely in-frame clones and lacks some. The sample includes 90,000 to 100,000 clones, approximately 92% seen only once; the top ten take around 4.1%. Losses at the gene ends were 10 bases for V and 11 bases for J; bases not matched to a gene: 11. Germline V gene sequence: CDR1 ENHRY, CDR2 SYGVKD. This CDR3 has 14 residues. This clone was counted a few times. This TCR came from a female donor with multiple sclerosis, enrolled in a pregnancy study. Sequencing used peripheral blood, obtained in the first trimester of pregnancy. This sequence joins TRBV10-3 and TRBJ1-6, with 10 nucleotides matching TRBD1. This CDR3 is CATQAGQGFPPLHF. The CDR3 DNA follows: TGTGCCACCCAGGCGGGACAGGGGTTTCCACCCCTCCACTTT.